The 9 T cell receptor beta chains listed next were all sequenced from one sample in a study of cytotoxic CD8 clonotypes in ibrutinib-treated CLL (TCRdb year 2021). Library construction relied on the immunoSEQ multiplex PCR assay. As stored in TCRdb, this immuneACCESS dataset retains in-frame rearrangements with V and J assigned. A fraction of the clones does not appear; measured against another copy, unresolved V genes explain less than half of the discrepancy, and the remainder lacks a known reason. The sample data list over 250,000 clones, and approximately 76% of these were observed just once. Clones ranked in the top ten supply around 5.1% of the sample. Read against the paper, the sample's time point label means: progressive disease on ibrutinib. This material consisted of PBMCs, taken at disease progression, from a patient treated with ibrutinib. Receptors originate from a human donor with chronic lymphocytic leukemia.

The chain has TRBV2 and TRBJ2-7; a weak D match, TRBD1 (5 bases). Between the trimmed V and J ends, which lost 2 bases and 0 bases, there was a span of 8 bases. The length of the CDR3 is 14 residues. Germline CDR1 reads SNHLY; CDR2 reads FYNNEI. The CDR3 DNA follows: TGTGCCAGCAGTGAATTAGGGGCCTCCTACGAGCAGTACTTC. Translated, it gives CASSELGASYEQYF. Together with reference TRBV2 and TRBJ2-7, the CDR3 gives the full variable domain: EPEVTQTPSHQVTQMGQEVILRCVPISNHLYFYWYRQILGQKVEFLVSFYNNEISEKSEIFDDQFSVERPDGSNFTLKIRSTKLEDSAMYFCASSELGASYEQYFGPGTRLTVT.

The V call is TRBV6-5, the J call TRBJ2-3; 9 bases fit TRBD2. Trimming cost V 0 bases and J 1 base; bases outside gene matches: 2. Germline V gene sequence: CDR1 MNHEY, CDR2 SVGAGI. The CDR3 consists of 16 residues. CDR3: CASSYSGGGGTDTQYF. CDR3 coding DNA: TGTGCCAGCAGTTACTCCGGCGGGGGGGGCACAGATACGCAGTATTTT.

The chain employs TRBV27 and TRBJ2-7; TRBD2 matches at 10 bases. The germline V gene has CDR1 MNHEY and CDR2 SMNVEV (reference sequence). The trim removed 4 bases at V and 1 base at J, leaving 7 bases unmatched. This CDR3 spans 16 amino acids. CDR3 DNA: TGTGCCAGCAGTTCCCCTAGCGGGAGTTGGTCCTACGAGCAGTACTTC. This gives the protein CASSSPSGSWSYEQYF.

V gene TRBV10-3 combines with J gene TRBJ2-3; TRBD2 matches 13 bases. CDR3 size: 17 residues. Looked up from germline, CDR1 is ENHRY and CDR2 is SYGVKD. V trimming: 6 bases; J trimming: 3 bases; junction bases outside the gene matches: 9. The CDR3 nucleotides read TGTGCCATCAGCCCCGGGACTAGCGGGATAGGGACAGATACGCAGTATTTT. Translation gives CAISPGTSGIGTDTQYF.

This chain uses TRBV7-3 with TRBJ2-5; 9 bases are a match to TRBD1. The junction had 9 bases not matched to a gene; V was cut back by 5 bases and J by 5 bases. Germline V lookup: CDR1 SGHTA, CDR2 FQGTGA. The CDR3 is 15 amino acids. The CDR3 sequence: CASSPDRGGWETQYF. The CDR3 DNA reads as TGTGCCAGCAGCCCCGACAGGGGGGGGTGGGAGACCCAGTACTTC.

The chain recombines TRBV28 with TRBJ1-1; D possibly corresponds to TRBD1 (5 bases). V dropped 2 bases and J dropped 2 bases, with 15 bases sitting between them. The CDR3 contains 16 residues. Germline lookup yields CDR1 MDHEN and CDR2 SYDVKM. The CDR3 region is CASSLDETGLNTEAFF. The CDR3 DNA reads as TGTGCCAGCAGTTTAGACGAAACAGGACTAAACACTGAAGCTTTCTTT.

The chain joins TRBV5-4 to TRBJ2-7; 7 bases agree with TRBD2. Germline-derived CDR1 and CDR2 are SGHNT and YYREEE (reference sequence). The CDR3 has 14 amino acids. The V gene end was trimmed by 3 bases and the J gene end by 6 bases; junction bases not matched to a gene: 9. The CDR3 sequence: CASSSTGTILEQYF. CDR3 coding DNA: TGTGCCAGCAGCTCCACCGGGACTATCCTCGAGCAGTACTTC.

This chain's CDR3 is CATRNQGYNEQFF. The CDR3 region has the DNA TGTGCCACCAGGAATCAGGGGTACAATGAGCAGTTCTTC. The chain uses TRBV15 and TRBJ2-1; D may be TRBD1 (6 bases). The length of the CDR3 is 13 residues. V shed 6 bases and J shed 4 bases, with 10 bases lying between them. Germline CDR1 LNHNV, CDR2 YYDKDF (reference sequence).

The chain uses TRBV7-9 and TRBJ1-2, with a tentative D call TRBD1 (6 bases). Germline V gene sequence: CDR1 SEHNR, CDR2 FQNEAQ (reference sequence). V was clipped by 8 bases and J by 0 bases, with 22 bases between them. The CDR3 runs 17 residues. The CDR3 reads CASRPRIGQRTNYGYTF. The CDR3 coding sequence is TGTGCCAGCCGCCCCCGGATCGGACAGAGAACTAACTATGGCTACACCTTC.